There are a few counts of the clone carrying this TCR beta chain. As yet, its antigen is unknown. V was trimmed by 5 bases and J by 4 bases, leaving 11 bases between them. CDR1 is SEHNR and CDR2 is FQNEAQ in the germline V gene (reference sequence). This CDR3 has 13 residues. This record comes from a study of regulatory T cells in long-lasting Graves disease. Study outcomes and limitations: Persistent disease preferred TRBV28, TRBJ1-2 and TRBJ2-5.

Time point noted: newly diagnosed GD, antithyroid drugs for less than 3 months. PBMC-extracted RNA yielded the TCR library. Graves' disease diagnosis followed American Thyroid Association guidelines. Peripheral blood, roughly 8.8 milliliters of it, was drawn into EDTA tubes. The authors built TCR beta libraries using iRepertoire HTBI primers and Arm-PCR of CDR3 regions. TCRdb reanalysed the multiplex PCR reads using MiXCR and keeps one entry per CDR3 protein. Of roughly 430,000 distinct CDR3 sequences listed, roughly 15% are singletons. The same data also went into a second study, on T cells in Graves' hyperthyroidism and ophthalmopathy. This second report adds: Exclusion of a patient resulted from uncontrolled infection, other autoimmune disease, pregnancy or lactation.

The chain links TRBV7-9 to TRBJ1-2; D may be TRBD1 (5 bases). The sequencing here drew on peripheral blood mononuclear cells (PBMCs), taken at new diagnosis, from a patient treated with antithyroid drugs. The clonotype was recovered from a woman aged 25 to 45 with Graves disease. The CDR3 DNA reads TGTGCCAGCAGCGCAGGGACGGTCTATGGCTACACCTTC. Encoded protein: CASSAGTVYGYTF.